Listed below are T cell receptor beta chains from one sample, sequenced in a study of blood T cell repertoires in COVID-19. Using immunoSEQ multiplex PCR, the repertoire was profiled, and TCRdb retains in-frame clones only, with some absent. The sample lists about 390,000 clones, 87% occurring once. Sequenced: PBMCs or T cells enriched from blood (not recorded which). All receptors derive from a woman between 45 and 65 years old who had recovered from COVID-19. The CDR3 runs from the conserved cysteine through the conserved F or W. A D gene is named only where the DNA matches it firmly. Size values are once, few and many counts, or a class for expanded clones, and some rows have none.

NA,TRBV12-3/TRBV12-4,NA,TRBJ1-3,13,TGTGCCAGCAGTTATGCAGTCCCCCACACCATATATTTT,CASSYAVPHTIYF
NA,TRBV10-3,TRBD2,TRBJ2-5,15,TGTGCCATCAGTGATGGGGCGACGGGAGGGGGGACCCAGTACTTC,CAISDGATGGGTQYF
once,TRBV5-1,TRBD1,TRBJ2-3,15,TGCGCCAGCAGCTTTCAGGGGGTAGACGCAGATACGCAGTATTTT,CASSFQGVDADTQYF
NA,TRBV5-1,NA,TRBJ1-4,14,TGCGCCAGCAGTCTTCAGGGGCTAAGGGAAAAACTGTTTTTT,CASSLQGLREKLFF
NA,TRBV3-1/TRBV3-2,TRBD2,TRBJ2-2,17,TGTGCCAGCAGCCAAGGAATAGCGGGGGGGGACACCGGGGAGCTGTTTTTT,CASSQGIAGGDTGELFF
NA,TRBV7-8,NA,TRBJ1-1,15,TGTGCCAGCAGCCCCTACGGGACACATAACACTGAAGCTTTCTTT,CASSPYGTHNTEAFF
NA,TRBV29-1,NA,TRBJ2-3,14,TGCAGCGTCCCTGGGTGGGCCCGGGGAGATACGCAGTATTTT,CSVPGWARGDTQYF
NA,TRBV28,NA,TRBJ2-7,14,TGTGCCAGCATGGGCCCTTCCCTCTCCTACGAGCAGTACTTC,CASMGPSLSYEQYF
NA,TRBV3-1/TRBV3-2,TRBD2,TRBJ2-3,15,TGTGCCAGCAGCCCTAGCGGGGGGGCTTCAGATACGCAGTATTTT,CASSPSGGASDTQYF
NA,TRBV5-1,NA,TRBJ2-7,12,TGCGCCAGCAGCTCGGACAGCTACGAGCAGTACTTC,CASSSDSYEQYF
many,TRBV5-6,NA,TRBJ2-7,13,TGTGCCAGCAGCTTAGTAGACAGTTACGAGCAGTACTTC,CASSLVDSYEQYF
NA,TRBV3-1/TRBV3-2,NA,TRBJ1-1,15,TGTGCCAGCAGCCAGGGCACAACCCCGAACACTGAAGCTTTCTTT,CASSQGTTPNTEAFF
few,TRBV4-3,TRBD1,TRBJ1-1,14,TGCGCCAGCAGCCACCCCGGACAGGGACGTGAAGCTTTCTTT,CASSHPGQGREAFF
NA,TRBV18,TRBD1,TRBJ1-1,22,TGTGCCAGCTCACCAACTCCTTCGGTCACAGGACAGGGACCCTCCCCCAGCACTGAAGCTTTCTTT,CASSPTPSVTGQGPSPSTEAFF
NA,TRBV30,TRBD1,TRBJ2-7,17,TGTGCCTGGAGTGTACGGTCCGGACAGGGCCCGTCCTACGAGCAGTACTTC,CAWSVRSGQGPSYEQYF
NA,TRBV27,NA,TRBJ2-6,14,TGTGCCAGCAGTTACCTAGGAGGGGCCAACGTCCTGACTTTC,CASSYLGGANVLTF
NA,TRBV13,TRBD2,TRBJ2-3,19,TGTGCCAGCAGCTCGGCCCTTCTAGCGGGGGGGCCGTATGCAGATACGCAGTATTTT,CASSSALLAGGPYADTQYF
NA,TRBV6-1,NA,TRBJ1-3,14,TGTGCCAGCAGTGATCCAGGGCCAGGAAACACCATATATTTT,CASSDPGPGNTIYF